This T cell receptor (beta chain) stems from a study of PD-1 blockade in classical Hodgkin lymphoma. Exposure to brentuximab vedotin varied, and each patient had relapsed following autologous stem cell transplantation. The CDR3 loop spans 12 amino acids. V was pared by 6 bases and J by 4 bases, with 7 bases between. Germline CDR1 MNHNY, CDR2 SVGAGI (reference sequence). Assay used: immunoSEQ multiplex PCR; TCRdb lists only in-frame clones, some missing. The sample carries about 43,000 clones, around 72% recorded once. Sequenced material: peripheral blood mononuclear cells (PBMCs), taken at baseline. The rearrangement joins TRBV6-6 to TRBJ1-3, with D unresolved. This clonotype originated in a human donor with classical Hodgkin lymphoma. The CDR3 nucleotides are TGTGCCAGCAGCCGATTGGGAAACACCATATATTTT. Its protein product is CASSRLGNTIYF.